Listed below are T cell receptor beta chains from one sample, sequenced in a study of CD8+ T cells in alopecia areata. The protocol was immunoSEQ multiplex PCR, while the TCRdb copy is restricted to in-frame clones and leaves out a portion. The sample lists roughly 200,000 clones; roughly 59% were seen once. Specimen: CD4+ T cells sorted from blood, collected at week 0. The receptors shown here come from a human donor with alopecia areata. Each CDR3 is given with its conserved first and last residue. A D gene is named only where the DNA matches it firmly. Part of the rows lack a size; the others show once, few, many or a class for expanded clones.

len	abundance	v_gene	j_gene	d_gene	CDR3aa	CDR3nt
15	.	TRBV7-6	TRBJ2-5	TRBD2	CASSSSGGREETQYF	TGTGCCAGCAGCTCTAGCGGGGGCCGGGAAGAGACCCAGTACTTC
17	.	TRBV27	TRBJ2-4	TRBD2	CASSGSAGGGAKNIQYF	TGTGCCAGCAGTGGCTCAGCGGGAGGTGGGGCCAAAAACATTCAGTACTTC
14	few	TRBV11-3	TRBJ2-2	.	CASSLDASTGELFF	TGTGCCAGCAGCTTAGATGCTAGCACCGGGGAGCTGTTTTTT
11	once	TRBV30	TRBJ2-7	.	CAWRDRYEQYF	TGTGCCTGGAGGGATAGATACGAGCAGTACTTC
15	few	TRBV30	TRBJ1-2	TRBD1	CAWIRTGGANYGYTF	TGTGCCTGGATAAGAACAGGGGGAGCTAACTATGGCTACACCTTC
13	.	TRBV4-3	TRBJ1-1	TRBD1	CASSPDRSTEAFF	TGCGCCAGCAGCCCGGACAGGTCCACTGAAGCTTTCTTT
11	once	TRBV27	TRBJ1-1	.	CASSRGTEAFF	TGTGCCAGCAGCAGGGGCACTGAAGCTTTCTTT
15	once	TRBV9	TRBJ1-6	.	CASSVQGIPNTPLHF	TGTGCCAGCAGCGTACAAGGTATTCCCAATACACCCCTCCACTTT
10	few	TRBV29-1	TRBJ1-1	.	CSAAAGEAFF	TGCAGCGCCGCTGCAGGGGAAGCTTTCTTT
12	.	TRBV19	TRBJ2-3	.	CASSIQADTQYF	TGTGCCAGTAGTATACAGGCAGATACGCAGTATTTT
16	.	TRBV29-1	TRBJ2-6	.	CSVIGPRGSGANVLTF	TGCAGCGTTATTGGGCCCAGGGGCTCTGGGGCCAACGTCCTGACTTTC
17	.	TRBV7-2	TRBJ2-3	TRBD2	CASSRSPRTSGTDTQYF	TGTGCCAGCAGCCGATCACCGAGGACTAGCGGCACAGATACGCAGTATTTT
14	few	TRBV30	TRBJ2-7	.	CAWSARRAGSEQYF	TGTGCCTGGAGTGCTCGACGCGCCGGGAGCGAGCAGTACTTC
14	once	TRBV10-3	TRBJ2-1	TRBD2	CAISELAGAQLQFF	TGTGCCATCAGTGAACTAGCGGGGGCCCAGCTGCAGTTCTTC
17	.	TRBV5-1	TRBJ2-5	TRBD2	CASSGGTSGIEGETQYF	TGCGCCAGCAGCGGAGGGACTAGCGGCATCGAGGGAGAGACCCAGTACTTC
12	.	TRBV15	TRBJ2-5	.	CATSRAGETQYF	TGTGCCACCAGCAGAGCGGGAGAGACCCAGTACTTC
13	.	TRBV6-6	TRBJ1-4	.	CASSRTLDPALFF	TGTGCCAGCAGCCGTACCCTCGACCCCGCACTGTTTTTT
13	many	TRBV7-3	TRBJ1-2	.	CASSLREGGGYTF	TGTGCCAGCAGCTTAAGGGAGGGCGGTGGCTACACCTTC
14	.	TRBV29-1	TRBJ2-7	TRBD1	CSVVGQGLVYEQYF	TGCAGCGTTGTAGGACAGGGGTTGGTCTACGAGCAGTACTTC
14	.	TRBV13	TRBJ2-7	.	CASSTLGRGYEQYF	TGTGCCAGCAGTACATTGGGCCGAGGCTACGAGCAGTACTTC
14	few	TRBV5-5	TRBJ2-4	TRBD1	CASSQGVAKNIQYF	TGTGCCAGCAGCCAGGGGGTCGCCAAAAACATTCAGTACTTC
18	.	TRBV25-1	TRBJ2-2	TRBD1	CASSAPPGQGLNTGELFF	TGTGCCAGCAGTGCCCCTCCGGGACAGGGTTTGAACACCGGGGAGCTGTTTTTT
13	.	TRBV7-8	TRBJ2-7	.	CASSGTVGSEQYF	TGTGCCAGCAGCGGCACGGTCGGGAGTGAGCAGTACTTC
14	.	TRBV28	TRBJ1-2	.	CASSLRTENYGYTF	TGTGCCAGCAGTCTAAGGACCGAAAACTATGGCTACACCTTC
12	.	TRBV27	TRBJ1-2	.	CASSLDYLSYTF	TGTGCCAGCAGTCTCGATTACCTAAGCTACACCTTC
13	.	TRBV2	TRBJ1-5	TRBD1	CASRGQGNQPQHF	TGTGCCAGCAGAGGACAGGGAAATCAGCCCCAGCATTTT
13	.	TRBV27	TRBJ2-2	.	CASSPRLAGELFF	TGTGCCAGCAGTCCCCGACTAGCCGGGGAGCTGTTTTTT
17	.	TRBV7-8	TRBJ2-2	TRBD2	CASSQKSGLLNTGELFF	TGTGCCAGCAGCCAGAAGTCGGGACTATTAAACACCGGGGAGCTGTTTTTT
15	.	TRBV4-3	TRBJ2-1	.	CASSQEVGSYNEQFF	TGCGCCAGCAGCCAAGAGGTTGGGTCCTACAATGAGCAGTTCTTC
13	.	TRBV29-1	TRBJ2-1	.	CSAQQGSYNEQFF	TGCAGCGCCCAACAGGGCTCCTACAATGAGCAGTTCTTC
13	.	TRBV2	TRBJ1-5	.	CASKGTSNQPQHF	TGTGCCAGCAAAGGGACTTCCAATCAGCCCCAGCATTTT
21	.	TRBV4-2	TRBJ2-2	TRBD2	CASSQDSPWLAGGEGTGELFF	TGTGCCAGCAGCCAAGATTCCCCATGGCTAGCGGGGGGAGAAGGCACCGGGGAGCTGTTTTTT
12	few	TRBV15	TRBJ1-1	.	CATSQIWDEAFF	TGTGCCACCAGCCAAATCTGGGATGAAGCTTTCTTT
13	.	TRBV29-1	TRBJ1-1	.	CSAGPGWQTEAFF	TGCAGCGCCGGACCAGGATGGCAAACTGAAGCTTTCTTT
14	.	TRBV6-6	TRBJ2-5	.	CASSGWGSKETQYF	TGTGCCAGCAGCGGTTGGGGGAGTAAAGAGACCCAGTACTTC